A selection of T cell receptor beta chains follows, all from one sample in a study of blood T cell repertoires in COVID-19. Sequencing used immunoSEQ multiplex PCR; TCRdb keeps in-frame clones, though not all of them. The sample holds tens of thousands of clones; approximately 84% are singletons and the top ten take roughly 15%. Sequenced sample: peripheral blood. The receptors were gathered from a human donor in a cohort sampled during active COVID-19. Both conserved end residues are part of each CDR3. Not every row has a clone size; where given, it reads once, few, many or a size class.

>-|TRBV27|13
CASSWQENTEAFF
>few|TRBV9|16
CASSGTGRAGTGELFF
>-|TRBV7-5|12
CVRSYLPGPKYF
>-|TRBV7-2|13
CASAGVTGDGYTF
>-|TRBV4-1|15
CASSQDVQGGNEQYF
>-|TRBV10-2|15
CASSESSLARNEQFF
>once|TRBV7-2|14
CASSLVYRVNEQFF
>-|TRBV6-2/TRBV6-3|11
CASSYPGTAFF
>-|TRBV5-1|15
CASRPTGTPNTEAFF
>few|TRBV9|15
CASSNNAGGPDTQYF
>-|TRBV7-8|13
CASSLGGLQPQHF
>few|TRBV3-1/TRBV3-2|17
CASSLLIQREGTYEQYF
>once|TRBV6-6|14
CASKASGTTGELFF
>-|TRBV14|13
CASSQRAAGVQFF
>-|TRBV11-3|19
CASSSRWTGYRSGANVLTF
>-|TRBV7-7|15
CASSLAGAAPGELFF
>-|TRBV27|14
CASRDLQGANGYTF
>-|TRBV6-2/TRBV6-3|15
CASSYSAIPNNEQFF
>-|TRBV10-1|17
CASSGTSGSVTYNEQFF
>-|TRBV19|14
CASSSRDRYNEQFF